The T cell receptor (beta chain) described here comes from a study of blood T cell repertoires in COVID-19. Study-wide context: Acute and convalescent COVID-19 specimens originated in the United States, Italy and Spain. From T cells, B-cell-depleted T cells, or PBMCs came the material, which was cDNA or gDNA.

Germline CDR1 and CDR2: MNHEY and SVGAGI. The trim removed 6 bases at V and 5 bases at J, leaving 4 bases unmatched. This CDR3 has 13 residues. In its sample, this clone was seen once. Authors' analysis steps: Amplification of reference gene primers was used by the study to estimate nucleated cell counts. The repertoire was sequenced with immunoSEQ multiplex PCR; TCRdb's copy has only in-frame clones and lacks some. V, J and clone size are those of that table, while D and trimming were read from the DNA. The data contain fewer than 60,000 clones, about 86% of them singletons. Sequencing input: peripheral blood. The TCR was taken from a man aged 45 to 65 with acute or convalescent COVID-19. The chain is built from TRBV6-5 and TRBJ2-5; 9 nucleotides line up with TRBD1. CDR3 amino acids: CASRDRGGETQYF. The CDR3 coding sequence is TGTGCCAGCAGGGACAGGGGCGGTGAGACCCAGTACTTC.